This T cell receptor beta chain was identified during a study of T cell repertoires in aging, cancer and after chemotherapy. About the research overall: Paired samples before and after chemotherapy came from glioblastoma patients receiving temozolomide-based therapy. The full dataset contained approximately 9.6 million TCR reads.

Peripheral blood genomic DNA, not sorted cells or RNA, was the template. Trimming took off 6 bases at V and 3 bases at J, with 17 bases between the two ends. Looked up from germline, CDR1 is MNHNY and CDR2 is SVGAGI (reference sequence). The CDR3 has 15 amino acids. TRB rearrangements spanning V, D and J were amplified using mixed TRB-A/B primers. Each CDR3 protein is one row after TCRdb ran MiXCR on the multiplex PCR reads. The data contain approximately 3,000 distinct CDR3 sequences, roughly 42% of them singletons. The clonotype was recovered from a human donor with a solid tumor. The chain joins TRBV6-6 to TRBJ1-2; D unresolved. Source material: blood. Here the CDR3 reads CASSLIPGLDYGYTF. The CDR3 nucleotides are TGTGCCAGCAGCCTTATACCCGGGCTGGACTATGGCTACACCTTC.